The sequence of this TCR beta chain was determined in a study of cytomegalovirus exposure and HLA in healthy donors. CDR1 and CDR2 (germline): MGHRA, YSYEKL. The CDR3 extends over 17 amino acids. As concerns this clone: An end of the junction differs from the germline gene, which may be a read error.

The PCR ran on 60 Vbeta and 13 Jbeta primers. Sequencing used immunoSEQ multiplex PCR; TCRdb keeps in-frame clones, though not all of them. This sample yields around 86,000 clones, of which approximately 79% are seen a single time; 5.5% to 7.5% belongs to the top ten. The V gene is TRBV4-1, the J gene TRBJ1-2; 7 bases are a match to TRBD1. The specimen was PBMCs. The sequence came from a female donor in good health and CMV-seronegative. CDR3 DNA: TGCGTCAGCAGCCAAGTCGAGCAGGGGGGATTGGAATATGGCTACACCTTC. Its translation: CVSSQVEQGGLEYGYTF.